This T cell receptor (beta chain) was sequenced during a study of glioma-infiltrating T cells after dendritic cell vaccination. Study as a whole: Glioblastoma patients came from Phase I and II dendritic cell vaccination trials. The vaccine used monocyte-derived dendritic cells pulsed overnight with autologous tumor lysate.

The CDR3 is 16 residues long. Germline V CDR1 and CDR2: LNHDA, SQIVND (reference sequence). V gave up 3 bases and J gave up 9 bases; unmatched junction bases: 8. Primers: 60 V beta forward and 13 J beta reverse. Clones were read by immunoSEQ multiplex PCR, and TCRdb kept only the in-frame ones, dropping some. There are 100,000 or so clones in the sample; less than 90% occur only once, and approximately 5.4% lies in the top ten. Indicated time point: after dendritic cell vaccination, including at tumor progression/relapse. Only patients with spare fresh-frozen tumor and over two years of follow-up were included.

This specimen was blood, taken after dendritic cell vaccination. This TCR derives from a human donor with glioblastoma. This chain links TRBV19 with TRBJ2-1; 13 bases agree with TRBD2. As DNA, the CDR3 is TGTGCCAGTAGTATCCCTACTAGCGGGGGGGCCGGTGAGCAGTTCTTC. Encoded protein: CASSIPTSGGAGEQFF.